This T cell receptor beta chain comes out of a study of T cell responses to AZD1222 COVID-19 vaccine. The protocol was immunoSEQ multiplex PCR, while the TCRdb copy is restricted to in-frame clones and leaves out a portion. Among 150,000 or so clones listed, approximately 90% were seen once. Trimming removed 2 bases from V and 6 bases from J, with 32 bases in between. Looked up from germline, CDR1 is MGHRA and CDR2 is YSYEKL. This CDR3 region has 22 residues. The receptor was isolated from an adult in good health. This sequence joins TRBV4-1 and TRBJ1-6; no definite D call. The sample in question was peripheral blood, obtained on day 0 of MenACWY control vaccination. In DNA form, the CDR3 reads TGCGCCAGCAGCCAAATTAGAAGTTATGGATGGTCGTCGAGAGGTATTAATTCACCCCTCCACTTT. Translation: CASSQIRSYGWSSRGINSPLHF.